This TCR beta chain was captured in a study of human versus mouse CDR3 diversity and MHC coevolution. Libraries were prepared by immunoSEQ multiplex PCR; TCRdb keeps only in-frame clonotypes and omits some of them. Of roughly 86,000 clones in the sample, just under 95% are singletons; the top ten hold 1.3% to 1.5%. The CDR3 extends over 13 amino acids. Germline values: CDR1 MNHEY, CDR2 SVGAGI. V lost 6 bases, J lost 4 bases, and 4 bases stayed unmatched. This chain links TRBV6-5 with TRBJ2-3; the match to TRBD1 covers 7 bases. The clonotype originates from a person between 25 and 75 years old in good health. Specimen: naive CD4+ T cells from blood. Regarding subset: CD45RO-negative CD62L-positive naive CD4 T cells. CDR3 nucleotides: TGTGCCAGCAGCGACAGGGTCGCAGATACGCAGTATTTT. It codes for CASSDRVADTQYF.